Detailed here is one T cell receptor (beta chain). Its antigen is not known. There are 14 residues in the CDR3. CDR1 is MDHEN and CDR2 is SYDVKM in the germline V gene. V shed 6 bases and J shed 7 bases, with 16 bases lying between them. TCRdb re-called the 5' RACE reads with MiXCR, one entry per CDR3 protein. The sample has 55,000 to 75,000 distinct CDR3 sequences, 5.9% seen once; the top ten hold 3% to 4%. This sample was included in a study of early T cells in non-severe SARS-CoV-2 infection. Background on the study: It was bulk RNA from unsorted whole blood that was sequenced, and the chains were unpaired. Findings and caveats of the study: The matching step, a VDJdb search, favored anti-spike CD8 responses and missed private and CD4 specificities.

This chain connects TRBV28 to TRBJ2-1; TRBD1 might be the D (6 bases). This receptor was taken from an adult who was a healthcare worker with PCR-confirmed SARS-CoV-2 infection or an uninfected control (not recorded which). The sequences come from whole blood, collected at baseline. CDR3 sequence: CASSPRTEPNEQFF. The CDR3 coding sequence is TGTGCCAGCAGCCCAAGGACAGAACCGAATGAGCAGTTCTTC.